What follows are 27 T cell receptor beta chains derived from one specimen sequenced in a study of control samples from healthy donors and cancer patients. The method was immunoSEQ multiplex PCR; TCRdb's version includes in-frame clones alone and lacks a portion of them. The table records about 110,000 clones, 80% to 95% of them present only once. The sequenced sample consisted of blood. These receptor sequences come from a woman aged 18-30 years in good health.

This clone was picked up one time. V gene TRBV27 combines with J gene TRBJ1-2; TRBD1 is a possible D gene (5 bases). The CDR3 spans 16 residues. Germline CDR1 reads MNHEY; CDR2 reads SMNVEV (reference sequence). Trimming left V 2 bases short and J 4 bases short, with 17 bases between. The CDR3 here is CASSLLKHRPLYGYTF. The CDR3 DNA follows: TGTGCCAGCAGTTTACTTAAACACAGGCCACTCTATGGCTACACCTTC.

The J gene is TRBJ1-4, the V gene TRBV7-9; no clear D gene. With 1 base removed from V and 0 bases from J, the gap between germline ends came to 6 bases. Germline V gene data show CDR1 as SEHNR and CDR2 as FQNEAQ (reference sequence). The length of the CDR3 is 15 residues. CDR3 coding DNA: TGTGCCAGCAGCTTAGTAAGCCCAACTAATGAAAAACTGTTTTTT. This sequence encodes CASSLVSPTNEKLFF.

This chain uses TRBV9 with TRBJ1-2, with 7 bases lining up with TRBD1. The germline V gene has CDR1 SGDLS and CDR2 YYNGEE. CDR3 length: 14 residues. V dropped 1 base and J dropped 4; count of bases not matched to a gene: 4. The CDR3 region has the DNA TGTGCCAGCAGCGTACAGGGGGGAGGCTATGGCTACACCTTC. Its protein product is CASSVQGGGYGYTF.

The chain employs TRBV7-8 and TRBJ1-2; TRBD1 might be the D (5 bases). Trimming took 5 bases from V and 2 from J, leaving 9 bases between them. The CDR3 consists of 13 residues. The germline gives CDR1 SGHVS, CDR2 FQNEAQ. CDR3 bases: TGTGCCAGCAGCGCCGACAGAAACTATGGCTACACCTTC. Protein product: CASSADRNYGYTF.

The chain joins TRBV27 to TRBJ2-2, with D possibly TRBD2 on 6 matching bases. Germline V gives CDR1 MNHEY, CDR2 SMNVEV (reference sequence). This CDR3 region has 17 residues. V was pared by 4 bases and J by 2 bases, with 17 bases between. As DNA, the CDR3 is TGTGCCAGCAGTTCACCAGGCACAGGACTAAACACCGGGGAGCTGTTTTTT. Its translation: CASSSPGTGLNTGELFF.

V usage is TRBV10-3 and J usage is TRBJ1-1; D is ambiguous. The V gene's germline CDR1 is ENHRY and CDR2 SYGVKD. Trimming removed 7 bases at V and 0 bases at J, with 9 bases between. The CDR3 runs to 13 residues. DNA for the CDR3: TGTGCCATCACACAGCTGATGAACACTGAAGCTTTCTTT. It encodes CAITQLMNTEAFF.

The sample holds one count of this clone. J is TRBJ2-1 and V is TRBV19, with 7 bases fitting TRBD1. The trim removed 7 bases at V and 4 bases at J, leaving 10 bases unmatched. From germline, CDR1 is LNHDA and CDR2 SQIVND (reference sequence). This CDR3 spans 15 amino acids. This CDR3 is CASTPGQFPYNEQFF. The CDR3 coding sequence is TGTGCCAGTACCCCGGGACAGTTCCCTTACAATGAGCAGTTCTTC.

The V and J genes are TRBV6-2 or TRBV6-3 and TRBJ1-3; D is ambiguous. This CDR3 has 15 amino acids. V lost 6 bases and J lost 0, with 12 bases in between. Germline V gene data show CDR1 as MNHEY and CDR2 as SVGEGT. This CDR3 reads CASSWGTTSGNTIYF. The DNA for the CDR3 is TGTGCCAGCAGCTGGGGAACGACCTCTGGAAACACCATATATTTT.

The CDR3 here is CASSPIGAGNEQFF. Here the CDR3 DNA reads TGTGCCAGCTCACCGATCGGCGCCGGGAATGAGCAGTTCTTC. The gene calls are TRBV18 and TRBJ2-1; D unclear. CDR1 and CDR2 from the germline V gene are KGHSH and LQKENI. This CDR3 is 14 amino acids long. V was pared by 3 bases and J by 7 bases, with 13 bases between.

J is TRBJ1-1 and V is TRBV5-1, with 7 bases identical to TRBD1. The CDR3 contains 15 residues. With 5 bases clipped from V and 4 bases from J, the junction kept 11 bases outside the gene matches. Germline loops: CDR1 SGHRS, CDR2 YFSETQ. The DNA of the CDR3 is TGCGCCAGCAGGCTTACACCCGGGACAGTCACTGAAGCTTTCTTT. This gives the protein CASRLTPGTVTEAFF.

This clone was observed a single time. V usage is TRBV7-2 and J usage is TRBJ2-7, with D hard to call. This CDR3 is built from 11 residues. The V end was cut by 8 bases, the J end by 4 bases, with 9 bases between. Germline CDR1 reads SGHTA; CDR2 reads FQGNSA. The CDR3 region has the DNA TGTGCCAGCCAGGATGGATACGAGCAGTACTTC. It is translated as CASQDGYEQYF.

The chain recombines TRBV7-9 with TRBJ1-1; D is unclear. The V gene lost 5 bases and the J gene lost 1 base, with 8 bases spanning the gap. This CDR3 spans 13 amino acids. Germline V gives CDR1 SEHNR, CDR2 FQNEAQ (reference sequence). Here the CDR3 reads CASSPSGNTEAFF. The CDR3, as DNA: TGTGCCAGCAGCCCCTCGGGGAACACTGAAGCTTTCTTT.

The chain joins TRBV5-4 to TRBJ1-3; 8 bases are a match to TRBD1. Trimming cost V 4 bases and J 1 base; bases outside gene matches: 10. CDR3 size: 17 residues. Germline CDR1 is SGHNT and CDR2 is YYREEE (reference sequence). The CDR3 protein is CASSTWTGPKSGNTIYF. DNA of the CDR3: TGTGCCAGCAGCACCTGGACAGGGCCCAAATCTGGAAACACCATATATTTT.

This CDR3 reads CASSSGLAGVNEQFF. The DNA of the CDR3 is TGTGCCAGCAGTTCTGGACTAGCGGGAGTCAATGAGCAGTTCTTC. V is TRBV27 and J is TRBJ2-1, with TRBD2 matching over 13 bases. V shed 4 bases and J 6 bases; nucleotides not matched to a gene: 3. Germline loops: CDR1 MNHEY, CDR2 SMNVEV (reference sequence). This CDR3 is 15 amino acids long.

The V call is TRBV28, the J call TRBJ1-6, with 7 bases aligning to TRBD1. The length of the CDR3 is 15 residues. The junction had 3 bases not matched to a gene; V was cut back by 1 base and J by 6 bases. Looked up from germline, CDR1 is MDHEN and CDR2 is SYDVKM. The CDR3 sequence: CASSLYRGSNSPLHF. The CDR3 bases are TGTGCCAGCAGTTTATACAGGGGAAGTAATTCACCCCTCCACTTT.

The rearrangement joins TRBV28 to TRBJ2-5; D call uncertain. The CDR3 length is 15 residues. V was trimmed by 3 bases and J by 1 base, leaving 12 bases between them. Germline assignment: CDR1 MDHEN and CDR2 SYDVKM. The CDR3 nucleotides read TGTGCCAGCAGTTTTGGGTTGGCGATCCAAGAGACCCAGTACTTC. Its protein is CASSFGLAIQETQYF.

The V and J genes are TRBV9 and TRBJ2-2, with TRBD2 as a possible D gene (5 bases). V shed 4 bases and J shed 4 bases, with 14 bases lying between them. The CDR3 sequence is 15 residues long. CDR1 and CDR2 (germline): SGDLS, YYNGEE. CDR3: CASSIVGSLTGELFF. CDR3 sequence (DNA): TGTGCCAGCAGCATTGTGGGGAGCCTCACCGGGGAGCTGTTTTTT. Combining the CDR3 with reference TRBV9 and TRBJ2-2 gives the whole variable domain DSGVTQTPKHLITATGQRVTLRCSPRSGDLSVYWYQQSLDQGLQFLIQYYNGEERAKGNILERFSAQQFPDLHSELNLSSLELGDSALYFCASSIVGSLTGELFFGEGSRLTVL.

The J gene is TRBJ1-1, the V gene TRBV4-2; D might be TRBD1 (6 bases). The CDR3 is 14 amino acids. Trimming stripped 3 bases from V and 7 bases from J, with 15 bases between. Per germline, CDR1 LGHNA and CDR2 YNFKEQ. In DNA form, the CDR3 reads TGTGCCAGCAGCCAGATCCCGCAGGGGATTGAAGCTTTCTTT. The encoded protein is CASSQIPQGIEAFF.

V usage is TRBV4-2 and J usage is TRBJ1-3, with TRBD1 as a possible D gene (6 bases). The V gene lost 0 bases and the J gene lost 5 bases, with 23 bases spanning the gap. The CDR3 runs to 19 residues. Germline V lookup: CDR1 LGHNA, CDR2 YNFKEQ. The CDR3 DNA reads TGTGCCAGCAGCCAAGAGGTGGTCCGGGGGGCTTTACATAGAAACACCATATATTTT. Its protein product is CASSQEVVRGALHRNTIYF.

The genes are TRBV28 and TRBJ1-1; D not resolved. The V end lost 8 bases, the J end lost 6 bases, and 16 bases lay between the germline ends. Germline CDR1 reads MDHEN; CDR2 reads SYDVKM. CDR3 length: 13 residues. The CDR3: CASSPPKSPEAFF. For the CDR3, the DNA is TGTGCCAGCTCACCACCAAAGTCGCCTGAAGCTTTCTTT.

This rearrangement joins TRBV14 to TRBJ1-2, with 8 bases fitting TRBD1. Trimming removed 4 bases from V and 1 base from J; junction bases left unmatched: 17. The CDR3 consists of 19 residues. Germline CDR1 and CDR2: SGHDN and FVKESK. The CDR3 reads CASSRLPKGTGEVNYGYTF. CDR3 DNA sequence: TGTGCCAGCAGCCGCCTCCCCAAGGGGACAGGCGAAGTTAACTATGGCTACACCTTC. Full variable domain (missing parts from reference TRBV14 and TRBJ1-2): EAGVTQFPSHSVIEKGQTVTLRCDPISGHDNLYWYRRVMGKEIKFLLHFVKESKQDESGMPNNRFLAERTGGTYSTLKVQPAELEDSGVYFCASSRLPKGTGEVNYGYTFGSGTRLTVV.

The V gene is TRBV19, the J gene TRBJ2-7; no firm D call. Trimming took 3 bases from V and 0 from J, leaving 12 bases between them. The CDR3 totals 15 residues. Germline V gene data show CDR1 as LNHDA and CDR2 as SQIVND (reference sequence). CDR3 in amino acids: CASSMGLFSSYEQYF. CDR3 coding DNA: TGTGCCAGTAGTATGGGTCTTTTTAGCTCCTACGAGCAGTACTTC. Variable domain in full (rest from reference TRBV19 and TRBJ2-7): DGGITQSPKYLFRKEGQNVTLSCEQNLNHDAMYWYRQDPGQGLRLIYYSQIVNDFQKGDIAEGYSVSREKKESFPLTVTSAQKNPTAFYLCASSMGLFSSYEQYFGPGTRLTVT.

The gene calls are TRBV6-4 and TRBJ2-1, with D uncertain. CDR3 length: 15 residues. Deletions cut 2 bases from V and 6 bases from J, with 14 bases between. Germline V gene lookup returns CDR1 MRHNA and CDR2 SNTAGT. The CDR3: CASSDKVTGLNEQFF. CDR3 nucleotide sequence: TGTGCCAGCAGTGACAAAGTGACTGGGCTCAATGAGCAGTTCTTC.

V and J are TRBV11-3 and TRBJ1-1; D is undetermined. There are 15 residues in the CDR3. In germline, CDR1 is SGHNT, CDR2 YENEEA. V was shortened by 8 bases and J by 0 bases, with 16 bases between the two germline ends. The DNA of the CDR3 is TGTGCCAGCGAGGTACAATTCACAATGAACACTGAAGCTTTCTTT. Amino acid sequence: CASEVQFTMNTEAFF.

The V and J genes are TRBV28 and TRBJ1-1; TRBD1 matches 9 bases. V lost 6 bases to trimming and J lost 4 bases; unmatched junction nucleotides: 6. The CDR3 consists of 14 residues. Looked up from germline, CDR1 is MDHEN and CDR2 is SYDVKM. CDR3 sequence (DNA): TGTGCCAGCAGAGAACAGGGGGCTGGCACTGAAGCTTTCTTT. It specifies CASREQGAGTEAFF.

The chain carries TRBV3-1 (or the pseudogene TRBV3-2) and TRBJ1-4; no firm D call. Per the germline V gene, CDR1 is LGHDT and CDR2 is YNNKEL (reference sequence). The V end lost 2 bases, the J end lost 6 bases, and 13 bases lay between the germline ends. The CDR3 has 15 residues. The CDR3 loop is CASSQRTPGDEKLFF. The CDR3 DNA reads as TGTGCCAGCAGCCAAAGAACCCCCGGGGATGAAAAACTGTTTTTT.

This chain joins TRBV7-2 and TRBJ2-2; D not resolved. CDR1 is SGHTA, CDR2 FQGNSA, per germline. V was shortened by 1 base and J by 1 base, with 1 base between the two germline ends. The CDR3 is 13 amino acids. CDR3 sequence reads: CASSLGNTGELFF. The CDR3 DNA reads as TGTGCCAGCAGCTTAGGGAACACCGGGGAGCTGTTTTTT.